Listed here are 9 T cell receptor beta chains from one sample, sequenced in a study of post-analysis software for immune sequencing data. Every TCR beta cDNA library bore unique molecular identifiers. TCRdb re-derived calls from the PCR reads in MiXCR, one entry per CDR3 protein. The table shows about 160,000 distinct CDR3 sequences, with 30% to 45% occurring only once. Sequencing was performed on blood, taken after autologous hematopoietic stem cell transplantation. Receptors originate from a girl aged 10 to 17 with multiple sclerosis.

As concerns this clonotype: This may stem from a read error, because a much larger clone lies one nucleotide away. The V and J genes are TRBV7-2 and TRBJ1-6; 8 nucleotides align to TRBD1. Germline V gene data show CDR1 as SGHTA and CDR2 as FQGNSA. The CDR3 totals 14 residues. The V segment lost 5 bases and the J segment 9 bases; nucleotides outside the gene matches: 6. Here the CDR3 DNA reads TGTGCCAGCAGCCAGGGACAGGAGATTTCACCCCTCCACTTT. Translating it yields CASSQGQEISPLHF.

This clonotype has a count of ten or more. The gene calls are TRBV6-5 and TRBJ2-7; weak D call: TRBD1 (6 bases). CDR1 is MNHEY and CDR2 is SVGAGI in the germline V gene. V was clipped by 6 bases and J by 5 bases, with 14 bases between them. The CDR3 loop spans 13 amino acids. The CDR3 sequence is CASSSGVRHEQYF. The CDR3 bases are TGTGCCAGCAGCTCAGGGGTTCGCCACGAGCAGTACTTC.

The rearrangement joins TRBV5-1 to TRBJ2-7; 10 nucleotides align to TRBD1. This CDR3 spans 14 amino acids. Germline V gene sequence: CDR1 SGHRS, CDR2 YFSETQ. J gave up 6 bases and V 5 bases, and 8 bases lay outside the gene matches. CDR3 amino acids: CASSRGTGDCEQYF. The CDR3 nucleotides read TGCGCCAGCAGTCGAGGGACAGGGGACTGCGAGCAGTACTTC.

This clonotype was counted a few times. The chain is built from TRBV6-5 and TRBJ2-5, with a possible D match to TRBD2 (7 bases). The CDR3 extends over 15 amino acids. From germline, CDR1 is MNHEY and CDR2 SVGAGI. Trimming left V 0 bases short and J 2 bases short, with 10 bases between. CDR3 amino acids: CASSYSEGGQETQYF. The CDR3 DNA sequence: TGTGCCAGCAGTTACTCCGAGGGGGGGCAAGAGACCCAGTACTTC.

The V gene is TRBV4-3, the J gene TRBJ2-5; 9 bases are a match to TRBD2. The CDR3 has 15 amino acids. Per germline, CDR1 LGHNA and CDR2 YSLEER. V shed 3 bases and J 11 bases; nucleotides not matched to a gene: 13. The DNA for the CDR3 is TGCGCCAGCAGCCACTTAAGCGGGAGGAGGAGTGAGCAGTACTTC. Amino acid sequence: CASSHLSGRRSEQYF.

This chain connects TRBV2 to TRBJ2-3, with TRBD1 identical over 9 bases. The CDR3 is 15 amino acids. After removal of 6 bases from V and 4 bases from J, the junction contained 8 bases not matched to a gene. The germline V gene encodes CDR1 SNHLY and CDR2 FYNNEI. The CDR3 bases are TGTGCCAGCAGACCGCGGGACAGGGTGGCAGATACGCAGTATTTT. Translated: CASRPRDRVADTQYF.

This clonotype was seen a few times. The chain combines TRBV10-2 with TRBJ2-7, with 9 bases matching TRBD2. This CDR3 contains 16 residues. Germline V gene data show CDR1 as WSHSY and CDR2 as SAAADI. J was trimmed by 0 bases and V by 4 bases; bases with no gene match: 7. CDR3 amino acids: CASSGPPTSGSYEQYF. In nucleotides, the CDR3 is TGCGCCAGCAGTGGCCCCCCGACTAGCGGCTCCTACGAGCAGTACTTC.

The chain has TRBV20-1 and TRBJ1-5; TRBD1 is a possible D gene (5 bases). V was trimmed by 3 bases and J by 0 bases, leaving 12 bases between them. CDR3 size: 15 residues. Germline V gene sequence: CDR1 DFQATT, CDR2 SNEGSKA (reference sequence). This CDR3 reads CSASPPGYSNQPQHF. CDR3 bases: TGCAGTGCTAGTCCGCCAGGGTATAGCAATCAGCCCCAGCATTTT.

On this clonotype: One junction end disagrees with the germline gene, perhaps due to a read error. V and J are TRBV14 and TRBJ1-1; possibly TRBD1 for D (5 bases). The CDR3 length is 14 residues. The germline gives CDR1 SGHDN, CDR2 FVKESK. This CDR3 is CTSSRGTVNTEAFF. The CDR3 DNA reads TGTACCAGCAGCCGTGGGACCGTGAACACTGAAGCTTTCTTT. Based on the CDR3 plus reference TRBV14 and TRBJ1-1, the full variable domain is EAGVTQFPSHSVIEKGQTVTLRCDPISGHDNLYWYRRVMGKEIKFLLHFVKESKQDESGMPNNRFLAERTGGTYSTLKVQPAELEDSGVYFCTSSRGTVNTEAFFGQGTRLTVV.